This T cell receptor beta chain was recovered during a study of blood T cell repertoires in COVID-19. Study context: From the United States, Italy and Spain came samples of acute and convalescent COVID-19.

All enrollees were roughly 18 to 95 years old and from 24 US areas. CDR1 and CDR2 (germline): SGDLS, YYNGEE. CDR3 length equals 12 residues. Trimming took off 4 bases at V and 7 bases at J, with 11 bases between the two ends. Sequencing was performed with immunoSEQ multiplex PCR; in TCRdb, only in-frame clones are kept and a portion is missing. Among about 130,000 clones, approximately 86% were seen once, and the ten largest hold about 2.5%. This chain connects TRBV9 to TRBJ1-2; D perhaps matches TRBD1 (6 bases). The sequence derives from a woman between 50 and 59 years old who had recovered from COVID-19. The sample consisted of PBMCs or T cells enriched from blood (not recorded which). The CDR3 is CASSLRGLGYTF. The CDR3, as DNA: TGTGCCAGCAGCCTGCGGGGGCTTGGCTACACCTTC.